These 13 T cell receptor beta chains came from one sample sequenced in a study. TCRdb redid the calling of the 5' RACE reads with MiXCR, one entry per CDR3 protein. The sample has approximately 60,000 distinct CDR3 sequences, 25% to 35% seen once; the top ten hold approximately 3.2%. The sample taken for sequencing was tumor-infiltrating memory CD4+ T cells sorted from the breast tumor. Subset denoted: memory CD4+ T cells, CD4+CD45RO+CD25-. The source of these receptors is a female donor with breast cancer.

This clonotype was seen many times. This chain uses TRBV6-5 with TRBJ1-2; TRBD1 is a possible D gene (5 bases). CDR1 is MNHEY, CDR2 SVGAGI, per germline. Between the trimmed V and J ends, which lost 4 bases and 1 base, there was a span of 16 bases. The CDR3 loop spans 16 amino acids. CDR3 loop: CASSSLAAGLNYGYTF. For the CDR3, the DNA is TGTGCCAGCAGTTCCCTGGCGGCAGGGCTTAACTATGGCTACACCTTC.

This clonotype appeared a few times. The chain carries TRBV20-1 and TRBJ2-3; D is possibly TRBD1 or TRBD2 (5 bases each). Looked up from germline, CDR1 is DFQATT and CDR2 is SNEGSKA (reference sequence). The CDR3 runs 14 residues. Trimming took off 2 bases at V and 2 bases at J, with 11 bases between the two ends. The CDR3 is CSARLGENTDTQYF. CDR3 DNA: TGCAGTGCTAGACTGGGGGAGAACACAGATACGCAGTATTTT.

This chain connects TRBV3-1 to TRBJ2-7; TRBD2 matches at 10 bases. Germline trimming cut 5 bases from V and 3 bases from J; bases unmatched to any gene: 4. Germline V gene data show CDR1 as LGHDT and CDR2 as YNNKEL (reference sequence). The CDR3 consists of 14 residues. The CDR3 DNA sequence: TGTGCCAGCAGCTACACTAGCGGGGACTACGAGCAGTACTTC. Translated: CASSYTSGDYEQYF.

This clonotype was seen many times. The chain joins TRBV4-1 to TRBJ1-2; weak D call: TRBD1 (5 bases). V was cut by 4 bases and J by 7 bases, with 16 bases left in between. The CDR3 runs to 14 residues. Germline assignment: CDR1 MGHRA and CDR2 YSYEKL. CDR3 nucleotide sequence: TGCGCCAGCAGCCCACCGACAGCCGAGGGTGGCTACACCTTC. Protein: CASSPPTAEGGYTF.

The chain's CDR3 is CASSLDRGDQPQHF. The CDR3, as DNA: TGCGCCAGCAGCTTGGACAGGGGAGATCAGCCCCAGCATTTT. V gene TRBV5-1 combines with J gene TRBJ1-5; TRBD1 matches at 7 bases. The length of the CDR3 is 14 residues. V gave up 0 bases and J gave up 5 bases; unmatched junction bases: 2. The V gene's germline CDR1 is SGHRS and CDR2 YFSETQ.

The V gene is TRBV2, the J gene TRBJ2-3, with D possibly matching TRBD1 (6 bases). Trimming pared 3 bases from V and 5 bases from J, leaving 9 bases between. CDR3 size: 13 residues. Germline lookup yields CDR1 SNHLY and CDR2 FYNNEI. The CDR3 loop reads CASSESGQDTQYF. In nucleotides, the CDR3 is TGTGCCAGCAGTGAGTCGGGACAAGATACGCAGTATTTT.

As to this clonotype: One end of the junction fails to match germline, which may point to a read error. CDR3 DNA: TGTGCCAACAGCTTAGCGTTAAATCAGCCCCAGCATTTT. Its translation is CANSLALNQPQHF. V gene TRBV7-8 combines with J gene TRBJ1-5; unclear D gene. Germline CDR1 reads SGHVS; CDR2 reads FQNEAQ. The CDR3 runs to 13 residues.

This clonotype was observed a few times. CDR3 sequence: CASSRNDRANEQFF. The CDR3 coding sequence is TGTGCCAGCAGCCGAAATGACAGGGCGAATGAGCAGTTCTTC. This sequence joins TRBV11-3 and TRBJ2-1, with 7 nucleotides matching TRBD1. V shed 5 bases and J 7 bases; nucleotides not matched to a gene: 8. Germline V gene lookup returns CDR1 SGHNT and CDR2 YENEEA. The CDR3 covers 14 residues. Full variable domain (rest looked up from reference TRBV11-3 and TRBJ2-1): EAGVVQSPRYKIIEKKQPVAFWCNPISGHNTLYWYLQNLGQGPELLIRYENEEAVDDSQLPKDRFSAERLKGVDSTLKIQPAELGDSAVYLCASSRNDRANEQFFGPGTRLTVL.

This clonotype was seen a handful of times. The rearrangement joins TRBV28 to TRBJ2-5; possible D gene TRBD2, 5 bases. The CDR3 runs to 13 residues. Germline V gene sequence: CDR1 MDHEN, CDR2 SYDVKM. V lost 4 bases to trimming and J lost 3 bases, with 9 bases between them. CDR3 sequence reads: CASSSVGKETQYF. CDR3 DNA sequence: TGTGCCAGCAGTTCCGTCGGGAAAGAGACCCAGTACTTC.

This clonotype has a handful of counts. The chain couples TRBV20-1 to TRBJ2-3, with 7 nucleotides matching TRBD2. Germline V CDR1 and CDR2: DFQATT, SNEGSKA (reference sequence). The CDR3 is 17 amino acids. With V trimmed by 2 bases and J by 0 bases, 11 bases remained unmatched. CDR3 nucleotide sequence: TGCAGTGCTAGATCTTCGGGAGGCGGAGATAGCACAGATACGCAGTATTTT. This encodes CSARSSGGGDSTDTQYF.

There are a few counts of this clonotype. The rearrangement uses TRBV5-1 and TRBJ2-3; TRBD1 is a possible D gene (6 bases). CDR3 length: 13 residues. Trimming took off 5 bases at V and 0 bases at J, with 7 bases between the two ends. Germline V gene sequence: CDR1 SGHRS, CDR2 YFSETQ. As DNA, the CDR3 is TGCGCCAGCAGTACAGGGAGCACAGATACGCAGTATTTT. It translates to CASSTGSTDTQYF.

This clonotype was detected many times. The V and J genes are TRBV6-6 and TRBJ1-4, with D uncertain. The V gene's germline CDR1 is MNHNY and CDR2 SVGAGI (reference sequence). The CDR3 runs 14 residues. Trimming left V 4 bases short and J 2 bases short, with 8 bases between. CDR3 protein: CASSWMDTNEKLFF. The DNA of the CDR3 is TGTGCCAGCAGTTGGATGGACACTAATGAAAAACTGTTTTTT.

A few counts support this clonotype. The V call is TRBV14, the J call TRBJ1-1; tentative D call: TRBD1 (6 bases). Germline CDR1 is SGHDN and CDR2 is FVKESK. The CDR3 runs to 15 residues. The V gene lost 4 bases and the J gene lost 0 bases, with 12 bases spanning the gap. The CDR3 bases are TGTGCCAGCAGCCGCGGACAGCGAATGAACACTGAAGCTTTCTTT. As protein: CASSRGQRMNTEAFF.